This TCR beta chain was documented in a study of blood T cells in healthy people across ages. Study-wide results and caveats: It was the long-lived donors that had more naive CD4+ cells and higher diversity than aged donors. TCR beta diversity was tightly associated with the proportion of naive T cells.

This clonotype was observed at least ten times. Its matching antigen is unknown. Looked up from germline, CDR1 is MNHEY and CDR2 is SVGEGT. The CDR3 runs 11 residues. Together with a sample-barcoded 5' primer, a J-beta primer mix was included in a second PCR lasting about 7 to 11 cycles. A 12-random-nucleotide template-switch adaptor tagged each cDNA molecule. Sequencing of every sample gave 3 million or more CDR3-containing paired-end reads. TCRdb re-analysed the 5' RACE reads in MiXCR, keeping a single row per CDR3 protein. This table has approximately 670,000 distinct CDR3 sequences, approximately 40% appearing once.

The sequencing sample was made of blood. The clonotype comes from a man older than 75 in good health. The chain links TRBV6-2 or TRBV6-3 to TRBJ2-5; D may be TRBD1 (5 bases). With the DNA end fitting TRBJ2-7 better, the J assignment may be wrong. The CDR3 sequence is CASTVRGEQYF. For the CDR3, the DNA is TGTGCCAGCACTGTAAGGGGCGAGCAGTACTTC.